This T cell receptor beta chain was identified in a study of blood T cell repertoires in COVID-19. Study-level background: Samples of COVID-19 (acute and convalescent) were obtained from the United States, Italy and Spain. The analysed material was cDNA or gDNA that came from T cells, B-cell-depleted T cells, or PBMCs.

Study processing details: Estimated nucleated cell counts came from reference gene primer amplification. The assay was immunoSEQ multiplex PCR, and TCRdb's table has in-frame clones only and misses some. D and trimming were read from the DNA, whereas the V and J calls and clone size are those reported in that table. The top ten hold 1.3% to 1.5% of the sample, which has about 70,000 clones, 88% seen once. The germline V and J ends were trimmed by 2 bases and 5 bases, with 6 bases remaining between them. This CDR3 spans 13 amino acids. In germline, CDR1 is MNHEY, CDR2 SVGAGI. The sample taken for sequencing was peripheral blood. The source is a human donor in a cohort sampled during active COVID-19. This chain connects TRBV6-5 to TRBJ2-2; D remains unclear. CDR3 nucleotide sequence: TGTGCCAGCAGTTACATCCGTACCGGGGAGCTGTTTTTT. This gives the protein CASSYIRTGELFF.